These 7 T cell receptor beta chains were all obtained from the same sample, sequenced in a study of technical replicates of blood from a few donors. Measured with immunoSEQ multiplex PCR; TCRdb has only the in-frame clones, and not every one. Of 65,000 to 95,000 clones in the sample, roughly 94% were seen once. The sequenced sample was T cells isolated from PBMCs. All receptors come from a human donor in good health.

This clone has a single count. V and J are TRBV10-3 and TRBJ1-1; D uncertain. The germline CDR1 and CDR2 sequences are ENHRY and SYGVKD. The V gene lost 11 bases and the J gene lost 7 bases, with 20 bases spanning the gap. This CDR3 comprises 13 residues. CDR3 loop: CALARELGSEAFF. The CDR3 nucleotides are TGTGCCCTCGCTCGGGAGTTGGGCAGTGAAGCTTTCTTT.

V is TRBV19 and J is TRBJ2-3; TRBD2 aligns across 8 bases. J gave up 2 bases and V 5 bases, and 3 bases lay outside the gene matches. Germline loops: CDR1 LNHDA, CDR2 SQIVND (reference sequence). The CDR3 has 14 amino acids. The CDR3 nucleotides read TGTGCCAGTAGTCCCGGACTAGCCACAGATACGCAGTATTTT. Translation: CASSPGLATDTQYF. The full variable domain, its missing parts supplied by reference TRBV19 and TRBJ2-3, is DGGITQSPKYLFRKEGQNVTLSCEQNLNHDAMYWYRQDPGQGLRLIYYSQIVNDFQKGDIAEGYSVSREKKESFPLTVTSAQKNPTAFYLCASSPGLATDTQYFGPGTRLTVL.

The rearrangement links TRBV6-1 to TRBJ2-2, with 7 bases fitting TRBD1. Germline V CDR1 and CDR2: MNHNS, SASEGT. The CDR3 consists of 18 residues. With 4 bases clipped from V and 2 bases from J, the junction kept 13 bases outside the gene matches. Written as DNA, the CDR3 is TGTGCCAGCAGTGGACAGGGAGCCGTCAGGGCCAACACCGGGGAGCTGTTTTTT. This sequence encodes CASSGQGAVRANTGELFF.

This chain uses TRBV9 with TRBJ1-1, with TRBD1 as a possible D gene (5 bases). V lost 4 bases, J lost 10 bases, and 14 bases lay in between. CDR1 is SGDLS and CDR2 is YYNGEE in the germline V gene. The CDR3 is 12 residues long. The CDR3 nucleotides are TGTGCCAGCAGCAATCAGGGAAGTAGAGCTTTCTTT. It codes for CASSNQGSRAFF.

This clone showed up just once. The chain recombines TRBV5-5 with TRBJ1-2; 7 nucleotides match TRBD1. This CDR3 region has 16 residues. Germline V CDR1 and CDR2: SGHKS, YYEKEE (reference sequence). Losses at the gene ends were 2 bases for V and 6 bases for J; bases not matched to a gene: 13. The CDR3 DNA reads TGTGCCAGCAGCTTCATGTTATTAAGGGACAGAAATGGCTACACCTTC. Translating gives CASSFMLLRDRNGYTF.

This chain joins TRBV11-2 and TRBJ1-1; D uncertain. From germline, CDR1 is SGHAT and CDR2 FQNNGV. This CDR3 has 12 amino acids. Trimming left V 5 bases short and J 7 bases short, with 11 bases between. This CDR3 reads CASSLTAIEAFF. The DNA of the CDR3 is TGTGCCAGCAGCCTTACCGCTATTGAAGCTTTCTTT.

The rearrangement links TRBV15 to TRBJ2-7; 11 nucleotides agree with TRBD1. Germline loops: CDR1 LNHNV, CDR2 YYDKDF (reference sequence). The CDR3 loop spans 14 amino acids. V shed 8 bases, J shed 2 bases, and the junction held 5 bases outside the gene matches. The CDR3 sequence is CATSQDRGPYEQYF. CDR3 nucleotides: TGTGCCACCTCACAGGACAGGGGGCCCTACGAGCAGTACTTC.